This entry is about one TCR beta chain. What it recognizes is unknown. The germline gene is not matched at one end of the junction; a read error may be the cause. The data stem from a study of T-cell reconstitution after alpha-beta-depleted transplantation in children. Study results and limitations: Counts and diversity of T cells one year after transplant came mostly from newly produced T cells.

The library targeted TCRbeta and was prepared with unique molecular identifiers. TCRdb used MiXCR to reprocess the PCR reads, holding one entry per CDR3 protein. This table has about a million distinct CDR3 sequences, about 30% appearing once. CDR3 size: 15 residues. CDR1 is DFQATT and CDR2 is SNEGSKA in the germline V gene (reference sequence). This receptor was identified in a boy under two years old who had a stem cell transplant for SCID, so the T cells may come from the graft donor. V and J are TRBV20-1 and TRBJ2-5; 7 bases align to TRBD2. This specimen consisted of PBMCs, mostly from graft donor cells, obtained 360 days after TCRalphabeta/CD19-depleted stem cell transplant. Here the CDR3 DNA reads TGCAGTGCTAGGGTCAATCCCGGCCGGGGGGACCCCCACTACTTC. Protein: CSARVNPGRGDPHYF.